The clone carrying this T cell receptor beta chain was seen only a few times. The antigen is not known. The junction departs from the called germline gene at one end, perhaps through a read error. Isolation of PBMCs was performed on about 10 ml fresh peripheral blood. This entry belongs to a study of T cells in Graves' hyperthyroidism and ophthalmopathy. TCR beta CDR3 regions were amplified from RNA. RT-PCR in the first round (using the HTBI primer set) targeted the TCR CDR3. Using its own MiXCR run on the multiplex PCR reads, TCRdb lists one record per CDR3 protein. The sample lists about 350,000 distinct CDR3 sequences, 14% occurring once. Overall study findings and caveats: Ophthalmopathy, as predicted by the model, came a median roughly 6.8 months after the prediction. Ophthalmopathy was distinguished from stable hyperthyroidism by 13 V-J signatures. Most thyroid clonotypes with frequency above 0.001 were detected in blood.

The CDR3 has 19 amino acids. The V gene's germline CDR1 is SEHNR and CDR2 FQNEAQ (reference sequence). Sequencing input: blood. The TCR was taken from a woman aged 25 to 39 with Graves' hyperthyroidism. The J gene is TRBJ2-5, the V gene TRBV7-9, with D perhaps being TRBD1 or TRBD2 (5 bases each). CDR3 sequence reads: CATSLSGFFRENVQETQYF. For the CDR3, the DNA is TGTGCCACCAGCTTATCCGGTTTCTTCAGGGAGAACGTCCAAGAGACCCAGTACTTC.